Below, 7 T cell receptor beta chains from the same sample are listed, as sequenced in a study of OX40 agonist ivuxolimab in advanced cancers. TCRdb's table, derived via immunoSEQ multiplex PCR, lists solely in-frame clones and lacks some. Found here are tens of thousands of clones, around 86% of them singletons; the top ten hold approximately 0.99%. Sequenced material: CD4+ or CD8+ T cells sorted from blood, taken in a trial of the OX40 agonist ivuxolimab. These receptors all come from an adult with an advanced solid tumor such as melanoma, head and neck, liver or kidney cancer.

This clone was seen only a few times. CDR3 in DNA: TGTGCCAGCAGGGATAGGGTGAACTATGGCTACACCTTC. The encoded protein is CASRDRVNYGYTF. The rearrangement joins TRBV2 to TRBJ1-2; D is ambiguous. Germline V CDR1 and CDR2: SNHLY, FYNNEI. Trimming removed 6 bases at V and 2 bases at J, with 10 bases between. The CDR3 length is 13 residues.

This clone appeared once. The rearrangement uses TRBV2 and TRBJ1-5, with a tentative D call TRBD1 (5 bases). The V gene lost 7 bases and the J gene lost 1 base, with 11 bases spanning the gap. The CDR3 sequence is 14 residues long. Germline CDR1 SNHLY, CDR2 FYNNEI. The CDR3 is CASNLRGSNQPQHF. The CDR3 DNA reads as TGTGCCAGCAATCTAAGGGGAAGCAATCAGCCCCAGCATTTT.

The chain employs TRBV4-1 and TRBJ2-5, with 7 positions matching TRBD1. V gave up 4 bases and J gave up 6 bases; unmatched junction bases: 8. Germline V CDR1 and CDR2: MGHRA, YSYEKL. The CDR3 covers 14 residues. The CDR3 is CASSRGGEDKTQYF. The CDR3 bases are TGCGCCAGCAGCCGAGGGGGCGAAGACAAGACCCAGTACTTC.

This rearrangement joins TRBV5-1 to TRBJ2-2; 9 positions match TRBD1. The CDR3 is 16 residues long. The germline V gene encodes CDR1 SGHRS and CDR2 YFSETQ. The J segment lost 7 bases and the V segment lost 3 bases, leaving 10 bases of the junction unmatched. Here the CDR3 reads CASSSSGTGIGGELFF. CDR3 sequence (DNA): TGCGCCAGCAGCTCCTCCGGGACAGGGATCGGCGGGGAGCTGTTTTTT. Filled out from reference TRBV5-1 and TRBJ2-2, the complete variable domain reads KAGVTQTPRYLIKTRGQQVTLSCSPISGHRSVSWYQQTPGQGLQFLFEYFSETQRNKGNFPGRFSGRQFSNSRSEMNVSTLELGDSALYLCASSSSGTGIGGELFFGEGSRLTVL.

The V and J genes are TRBV19 and TRBJ1-2; 7 nucleotides align to TRBD1. CDR3 length: 15 amino acids. Germline-derived CDR1 and CDR2 are LNHDA and SQIVND (reference sequence). V lost 3 bases, J lost 4 bases, and 8 bases stayed unmatched. CDR3 sequence reads: CASSMFGQVFYGYTF. The CDR3 DNA sequence: TGTGCCAGTAGTATGTTCGGACAGGTTTTCTATGGCTACACCTTC.

The V gene is TRBV25-1, the J gene TRBJ1-6; weak D call: TRBD1 (5 bases). Trimming stripped 8 bases from V and 6 bases from J, with 20 bases between. The CDR3 is 16 amino acids. The germline V gene has CDR1 MGHDK and CDR2 SYGVNS. The CDR3 nucleotides are TGTGCCAGCCTCCCGGGGCGGGCCTCAACTAATTCACCCCTCCACTTT. Translating it yields CASLPGRASTNSPLHF.

This CDR3 is CASSDEGGSYEQYF. The CDR3 bases are TGTGCCAGCAGTGACGAAGGCGGATCCTACGAGCAGTACTTC. The chain joins TRBV25-1 to TRBJ2-7; no clear D gene. CDR3 length: 14 residues. Germline V gene data show CDR1 as MGHDK and CDR2 as SYGVNS. V was shortened by 3 bases and J by 1 base, with 10 bases between the two germline ends.